This entry concerns a single T cell receptor beta chain. The data originate from a study of control samples from healthy donors and cancer patients. Here immunoSEQ multiplex PCR was the method, and the copy in TCRdb shows in-frame clones only, minus some. The sample includes about 190,000 clones. The clonotype was recovered from a woman aged 30 to 39 in good health. Sequencing was carried out using blood.

CDR3 sequence: CASSSRLRIDEKLFF. The CDR3 coding sequence is TGTGCCAGCAGCTCCCGACTGAGGATTGATGAAAAACTGTTTTTT. The rearrangement joins TRBV11-2 to TRBJ1-4; no reliable D call. Per the germline V gene, CDR1 is SGHAT and CDR2 is FQNNGV. The V end lost 4 bases, the J end lost 6 bases, and 15 bases lay between the germline ends. CDR3 length equals 15 residues.